A single sample is the source of the 22 T cell receptor beta chains below, sequenced in a study of a mutant IDH1 vaccine in newly diagnosed glioma. Stated time point: week 5, during vaccination. The study gave 300 ug of mutant IDH1 20-mer peptide per vaccine dose, with topical imiquimod. The table came from immunoSEQ multiplex PCR; TCRdb's copy has only in-frame clones and leaves some out. The data contain around 61,000 clones, 75% to 90% of them singletons. These receptors' targets are unknown. The source was PBMCs, collected from a glioma patient whose treatment included an IDH1 peptide vaccine. The receptors come from a woman aged 40 to 55 with glioma.

This clone was picked up one time. V is TRBV7-8 and J is TRBJ2-7; D might be TRBD1 (7 bases). The CDR3 consists of 17 residues. Trimming cost V 5 bases and J 0 bases, with 20 bases left between them. CDR1 SGHVS and CDR2 FQNEAQ come from the germline V gene. CDR3 nucleotides: TGTGCCAGCAGCCCCTCACAGGGCGGGACAGTCTCCTACGAGCAGTACTTC. Amino acid sequence: CASSPSQGGTVSYEQYF.

The chain is built from TRBV7-9 and TRBJ2-2; tentatively, D is TRBD2 (5 bases). The CDR3 totals 13 residues. The ends were cut back, 5 bases at V and 5 bases at J, with 9 bases in the middle. Per the germline V gene, CDR1 is SEHNR and CDR2 is FQNEAQ (reference sequence). In DNA form, the CDR3 reads TGTGCCAGCAGCCCCCGAGGGACCGGGGAGCTGTTTTTT. Translating gives CASSPRGTGELFF.

The chain recombines TRBV15 with TRBJ2-7, with D tentatively TRBD1 (5 bases). Germline values: CDR1 LNHNV, CDR2 YYDKDF (reference sequence). The ends were cut back, 1 base at V and 4 bases at J, with 5 bases in the middle. The CDR3 length is 12 residues. The CDR3, as DNA: TGTGCCACCAGCAGAGCAGGGTACGAGCAGTACTTC. Residues: CATSRAGYEQYF.

The rearrangement uses TRBV7-2 and TRBJ1-5, with no clear D. The CDR3 has 14 amino acids. Germline V gene data show CDR1 as SGHTA and CDR2 as FQGNSA. V was trimmed by 3 bases and J by 6 bases, leaving 12 bases between them. The CDR3 reads CASSFTVGPQPQHF. CDR3 nucleotide sequence: TGTGCCAGCAGCTTCACAGTGGGTCCTCAGCCCCAGCATTTT.

The chain couples TRBV5-1 to TRBJ1-4, with 9 bases identical to TRBD1. Germline V lookup: CDR1 SGHRS, CDR2 YFSETQ. The V and J ends lost 4 bases and 7 bases, in that order; junction bases with no gene match: 8. The CDR3 is 15 amino acids. The CDR3 reads CASSASQGAFEKLFF. The CDR3 DNA sequence: TGCGCCAGCAGCGCCTCACAGGGGGCATTTGAAAAACTGTTTTTT.

The V and J genes are TRBV5-1 and TRBJ1-4; maybe TRBD1 (6 bases). CDR3 length equals 15 residues. Germline CDR1 reads SGHRS; CDR2 reads YFSETQ. V dropped 4 bases and J dropped 6 bases, with 16 bases sitting between them. CDR3 loop: CASSAPDSNHEKLFF. The CDR3 DNA sequence: TGCGCCAGCAGCGCCCCGGACAGCAACCATGAAAAACTGTTTTTT.

This chain links TRBV19 with TRBJ2-5; perhaps TRBD1 as D (6 bases). Per germline, CDR1 LNHDA and CDR2 SQIVND (reference sequence). The CDR3 sequence is 15 residues long. The V and J ends lost 7 bases and 1 base respectively, with 16 bases between them. Here the CDR3 DNA reads TGTGCCAGTAAGCGGAAGGGGGATCCCCAAGAGACCCAGTACTTC. Translation gives CASKRKGDPQETQYF.

V is TRBV19 and J is TRBJ1-5, with TRBD1 identical over 8 bases. V lost 7 bases, J lost 4 bases, and 6 bases stayed unmatched. CDR1 and CDR2 (germline): LNHDA, SQIVND (reference sequence). The CDR3 contains 14 residues. This CDR3 reads CASNGDRGNQPQHF. In nucleotides, the CDR3 is TGTGCCAGTAATGGCGACAGGGGTAATCAGCCCCAGCATTTT. Full variable domain (rest looked up from reference TRBV19 and TRBJ1-5): DGGITQSPKYLFRKEGQNVTLSCEQNLNHDAMYWYRQDPGQGLRLIYYSQIVNDFQKGDIAEGYSVSREKKESFPLTVTSAQKNPTAFYLCASNGDRGNQPQHFGDGTRLSIL.

The rearrangement joins TRBV13 to TRBJ2-5, with unresolved D. The CDR3 contains 11 residues. CDR1 and CDR2 from the germline V gene are PRHDT and FYEKMQ (reference sequence). V was trimmed by 5 bases and J by 2 bases, leaving 3 bases between them. The CDR3 region is CASSHQETQYF. CDR3 nucleotide sequence: TGTGCCAGCAGCCATCAAGAGACCCAGTACTTC. Using reference TRBV13 and TRBJ2-5 for the parts outside the CDR3, the full variable domain is AAGVIQSPRHLIKEKRETATLKCYPIPRHDTVYWYQQGPGQDPQFLISFYEKMQSDKGSIPDRFSAQQFSDYHSELNMSSLELGDSALYFCASSHQETQYFGPGTRLLVL.

This chain links TRBV6-5 with TRBJ1-2; D is perhaps TRBD1 (5 bases). The V gene's germline CDR1 is MNHEY and CDR2 SVGAGI. The V gene lost 3 bases and the J gene lost 8 bases, with 19 bases spanning the gap. The CDR3 has 15 amino acids. Here the CDR3 reads CASSYWDLVGLGYTF. DNA of the CDR3: TGTGCCAGCAGTTATTGGGACTTGGTCGGGTTGGGCTACACCTTC.

The gene calls are TRBV11-2 and TRBJ2-7; 11 bases match TRBD2. After removal of 8 bases from V and 1 base from J, the junction contained 10 bases not matched to a gene. The CDR3 runs 16 residues. Germline V gene data show CDR1 as SGHAT and CDR2 as FQNNGV. The CDR3 here is CASASPGTSGSYEQYF. CDR3 in DNA: TGTGCCAGCGCCTCCCCCGGGACTAGCGGATCCTACGAGCAGTACTTC.

This clone was observed once. This chain links TRBV6-5 with TRBJ2-7, with D maybe TRBD2 (5 bases). Germline loops: CDR1 MNHEY, CDR2 SVGAGI. The V end was cut by 7 bases, the J end by 3 bases, with 13 bases between. The CDR3 is made up of 13 amino acids. The CDR3 nucleotides read TGTGCCAGCACCCCCCCGGCGGGCTACGAGCAGTACTTC. Amino acid sequence: CASTPPAGYEQYF.

The V call is TRBV27, the J call TRBJ2-1; 7 bases line up with TRBD1. V lost 6 bases to trimming and J lost 7 bases; unmatched junction nucleotides: 12. The germline V gene encodes CDR1 MNHEY and CDR2 SMNVEV (reference sequence). The CDR3 runs 15 residues. As DNA, the CDR3 is TGTGCCAGCAGCCAAAACAGGGGTAAGGGGAATGAGCAGTTCTTC. This gives the protein CASSQNRGKGNEQFF.

This sequence joins TRBV28 and TRBJ1-2; D gene ambiguous. CDR1 and CDR2 (germline): MDHEN, SYDVKM. There are 13 residues in the CDR3. V lost 2 bases and J 6 bases, leaving 10 bases between the germline ends. The CDR3 loop reads CASSLGGRDGYTF. DNA of the CDR3: TGTGCCAGCAGTTTAGGAGGGAGGGATGGCTACACCTTC.

The V call is TRBV6-5, the J call TRBJ2-7; 7 bases agree with TRBD1. Germline CDR1 reads MNHEY; CDR2 reads SVGAGI. This CDR3 comprises 14 residues. After removal of 6 bases from V and 0 bases from J, the junction contained 5 bases not matched to a gene. CDR3 sequence: CASSRTGNSYEQYF. CDR3 in DNA: TGTGCCAGCAGCCGGACAGGTAACTCCTACGAGCAGTACTTC.

This sequence joins TRBV29-1 and TRBJ2-5; D not resolved. The length of the CDR3 is 14 residues. Trimming removed 4 bases at V and 0 bases at J, with 12 bases between. From germline, CDR1 is SQVTM and CDR2 ANQGSEA. CDR3 sequence: CSVGGTYNQETQYF. In DNA form, the CDR3 reads TGCAGCGTTGGGGGAACCTACAACCAAGAGACCCAGTACTTC.

This rearrangement joins TRBV7-6 to TRBJ1-4, with a tentative D call TRBD1 (6 bases). Trimming removed 3 bases at V and 0 bases at J, with 14 bases between. The CDR3 runs to 17 residues. Germline CDR1 and CDR2: SGHVS and FNYEAQ. The CDR3 DNA follows: TGTGCCAGCAGCTTTGAGGGGGAAGGGGCAACTAATGAAAAACTGTTTTTT. It codes for CASSFEGEGATNEKLFF.

This chain uses TRBV10-3 with TRBJ2-3; D perhaps matches TRBD2 (6 bases). The V end lost 3 bases, the J end lost 6 bases, and 16 bases lay between the germline ends. There are 15 residues in the CDR3. CDR1 and CDR2 (germline): ENHRY, SYGVKD. For the CDR3, the DNA is TGTGCCATCAGTGATTCCGGGACGGGAGCGGATACGCAGTATTTT. Amino acid sequence: CAISDSGTGADTQYF.

The rearrangement uses TRBV6-5 and TRBJ2-3; D is undetermined. Germline CDR1 MNHEY, CDR2 SVGAGI. The ends were cut back, 6 bases at V and 0 bases at J, with 13 bases in the middle. This CDR3 has 15 amino acids. CDR3 residues: CASSHRVPSTDTQYF. The CDR3 DNA reads as TGTGCCAGCAGCCATAGAGTCCCTAGCACAGATACGCAGTATTTT.

In this sample, this clone turned up once. This rearrangement joins TRBV5-6 to TRBJ2-7; D gene ambiguous. Germline loops: CDR1 SGHDT, CDR2 YYEEEE. The CDR3 spans 15 residues. With 1 base removed from V and 4 bases from J, the gap between germline ends came to 15 bases. The DNA of the CDR3 is TGTGCCAGCAGCTTGTCCCCAGGTAGAATTTACGAGCAGTACTTC. As protein: CASSLSPGRIYEQYF.

This clone was recorded once. The genes are TRBV2 and TRBJ1-5, with D unclear. This CDR3 is 12 amino acids long. Trimming removed 4 bases at V and 11 bases at J, with 12 bases between. Germline V gives CDR1 SNHLY, CDR2 FYNNEI. In DNA form, the CDR3 reads TGTGCCAGCAGTGTAGATGACCGGACCCAGCATTTT. It specifies CASSVDDRTQHF.

The gene calls are TRBV10-3 and TRBJ2-1; TRBD2 aligns across 8 bases. Unmatched junction bases numbered 11, after V lost 0 bases and J lost 10 bases. Germline V CDR1 and CDR2: ENHRY, SYGVKD. This CDR3 contains 16 residues. Here the CDR3 reads CAISESRGGRAGEQFF. The CDR3 DNA is TGTGCCATCAGTGAGTCCCGGGGGGGCCGGGCGGGGGAGCAGTTCTTC.